This T cell receptor beta chain was observed in a study of T cells in tuberculosis (dated by TCRdb to 2016 to 2019). Regarding the research as a whole: To characterize T cells specific for the mycobacterial lipid antigen glucose monomycolate (GMM), the study used CD1B tetramers together with high-throughput TCR immunosequencing. IGRA-negative adolescents, IGRA-positive adolescents with latent tuberculosis and adults with active tuberculosis, about nine per group, were compared in a South African clinical cohort. PBMC from active tuberculosis patients were archived either before standard anti-tuberculosis treatment began or within 7 days of the start of that treatment. Study-wide findings and limitations: Smaller mean NN-distances to GMM-specific TCRs were observed in active tuberculosis TCR-alpha repertoires than in IGRA-negative controls, suggesting clonal expansion of GMM-specific TCRs. Clinical samples were selected based on the availability of cryopreserved specimens, with adults included as active tuberculosis cases and adolescents included as controls. With the diverse GMM-specific repertoire as input, a classifier achieved 85% to 90% accuracy (AUROC 0.90), whereas GEM motif frequencies as input gave around 69% accuracy. The smaller NN-distances in active tuberculosis patients were driven in part by shorter CDR3-alpha lengths, while the difference seen for TCR-beta was not statistically significant.

CDR1 and CDR2 (LNHDA, SQIVND) derive from the germline V gene (reference sequence). V loses 5 bases, J loses 6 bases, and the germline ends lie 16 bases apart. The CDR3 starts with the cysteine, ends with the phenylalanine, and has 14 residues. The only DNA kept is the CDR3, 42 bases in frame from the first base. TCR libraries were generated with the immunoSEQ multiplex PCR assay, using TCR-beta and/or TCR-alpha/delta assays for each sample. The amplified TCR libraries were sequenced on the Illumina high-throughput platform. From the authors' description of their analysis: Clustering and dimensionality reduction relied on pairwise TCRdist distances among GMM-specific receptors from T cells that were either sorted ex vivo or expanded in vitro. Each clinical repertoire was assigned a mean NN-distance score, defined as the average TCRdist to the nearest 10% of tetramer-positive reference sequences. GEM TCR motif frequency was calculated as the fraction of unique TCRs that matched known GEM sequences by V/J usage and CDR3 length. Linear discriminant analysis with leave-one-out cross-validation, implemented in scikit-learn, was used to classify active tuberculosis. TCRdb took this table from immuneACCESS and kept in-frame rearrangements with V and J called. Such tables lack part of the clones; where checked against another copy, unresolved V genes explain under half of the gap, and the rest is unexplained. The V and J calls and clone size are taken from that table; D and trimming were inferred from the DNA. Here the sample has fewer than 55,000 clones; about 95% occur a single time. The leading ten clones occupy more than 1.3% of the sample.

Sample time point, as interpreted from the label and publication: new active TB diagnosis, blood taken before or within 7 days of starting treatment. The active tuberculosis patients were newly diagnosed, HIV-seronegative South African adults aged 18 years or older. Confirmation of active tuberculosis was based on positive sputum smear microscopy and/or a positive M. tuberculosis culture. Immunosequencing was performed on unsorted cryopreserved PBMC and covered about 100,000 T cells per clinical donor on average. A note on this clone: The clone's antigen remains unknown. No base-level quality is on record; no much larger clone is a single base apart.

This TCR came from an adult with tuberculosis. The specimen comprised PBMCs, sampled at tuberculosis diagnosis. Recombination joined TRBV19 with TRBJ1-2; the best D guess is TRBD1, with 6 bases matching. The DNA is as follows: TGTGCCAGTAGTCAGACAATTCAGGGGAATGGCTACACCTTC. Translated, this is CASSQTIQGNGYTF.